This entry lists 31 T cell receptor beta chains sequenced from one sample in a study of cytomegalovirus exposure and HLA in healthy donors. PCR involved 60 Vbeta and 13 Jbeta primers. Profiling relied on immunoSEQ multiplex PCR, and the TCRdb table lists in-frame clones only, not all of them. This table holds under 250,000 clones, approximately 81% found once. Sequencing used PBMCs. The receptors here all came from a girl aged 2 to 9 in good health and CMV-seronegative.

The CDR3 sequence is CASSVGAGGNTIYF. The CDR3 nucleotides read TGTGCCAGCAGTGTAGGGGCAGGTGGAAACACCATATATTTT. The genes are TRBV6-1 and TRBJ1-3; perhaps TRBD1 as D (5 bases). V was shortened by 4 bases and J by 3 bases, with 10 bases between the two germline ends. CDR3 size: 14 residues. Germline CDR1 reads MNHNS; CDR2 reads SASEGT.

The chain joins TRBV5-4 to TRBJ2-1; D perhaps matches TRBD1 (5 bases). Germline values: CDR1 SGHNT, CDR2 YYREEE (reference sequence). The germline V and J ends were trimmed by 4 bases and 0 bases, with 14 bases remaining between them. This CDR3 has 16 amino acids. The CDR3 DNA reads TGTGCCAGCAGCCCCTCTGGCGACAGCTCCTACAATGAGCAGTTCTTC. Protein sequence: CASSPSGDSSYNEQFF. The full variable domain, with the rest looked up from reference TRBV5-4 and TRBJ2-1, is ETGVTQSPTHLIKTRGQQVTLRCSSQSGHNTVSWYQQALGQGPQFIFQYYREEENGRGNFPPRFSGLQFPNYSSELNVNALELDDSALYLCASSPSGDSSYNEQFFGPGTRLTVL.

The J gene is TRBJ1-2, the V gene TRBV9; no reliable D call. The germline CDR1 and CDR2 sequences are SGDLS and YYNGEE. The CDR3 has 14 amino acids. The V gene lost 0 bases and the J gene lost 8 bases, with 14 bases spanning the gap. DNA of the CDR3: TGTGCCAGCAGCGTAGGTCTGGGAGTCGGCGGCTACACCTTC. Protein product: CASSVGLGVGGYTF.

This sequence joins TRBV7-9 and TRBJ2-7, with 9 bases aligning to TRBD2. V gave up 0 bases and J gave up 0 bases; unmatched junction bases: 9. The CDR3 is 18 amino acids. The germline V gene encodes CDR1 SEHNR and CDR2 FQNEAQ (reference sequence). The CDR3 DNA reads as TGTGCCAGCAGCTTAGCTGGGTCGAGGACTAGCGCCTCCTACGAGCAGTACTTC. Translating gives CASSLAGSRTSASYEQYF.

The V and J genes are TRBV6-1 and TRBJ1-5; TRBD1 aligns across 8 bases. The ends lost 7 bases at V and 9 bases at J; junction bases unmatched: 8. Germline values: CDR1 MNHNS, CDR2 SASEGT. The CDR3 has 13 residues. The CDR3 region is CASTRTGTSPQHF. CDR3 in DNA: TGTGCCAGCACCCGGACAGGGACCTCGCCCCAGCATTTT.

CDR3 loop: CASSLFPPNSSPTDTQYF. The CDR3 coding sequence is TGTGCCAGCAGCTTATTTCCCCCTAATAGTTCTCCCACAGATACGCAGTATTTT. V and J are TRBV7-2 and TRBJ2-3, with no clear D. In germline, CDR1 is SGHTA, CDR2 FQGNSA. This CDR3 spans 18 amino acids. Trimming took off 2 bases at V and 2 bases at J, with 20 bases between the two ends.

V gene TRBV7-9 combines with J gene TRBJ2-7; D remains unclear. V was cut by 5 bases and J by 3 bases, with 11 bases left in between. The V gene's germline CDR1 is SEHNR and CDR2 FQNEAQ (reference sequence). This CDR3 contains 13 residues. CDR3 coding DNA: TGTGCCAGCAGCCCGGGTCTTTTCTACGAGCAGTACTTC. It translates to CASSPGLFYEQYF.

The chain is built from TRBV30 and TRBJ2-7, with 7 positions matching TRBD1. The CDR3 has 14 residues. V lost 0 bases to trimming and J lost 3 bases; unmatched junction nucleotides: 5. Looked up from germline, CDR1 is GTSNPN and CDR2 is SVGIG (reference sequence). The CDR3 loop is CAWSVLTGSYEQYF. Here the CDR3 DNA reads TGTGCCTGGAGTGTATTGACAGGGAGCTACGAGCAGTACTTC. Using reference TRBV30 and TRBJ2-7 for the parts outside the CDR3, the full variable domain is SQTIHQWPATLVQPVGSPLSLECTVEGTSNPNLYWYRQAAGRGLQLLFYSVGIGQISSEVPQNLSASRPQDRQFILSSKKLLLSDSGFYLCAWSVLTGSYEQYFGPGTRLTVT.

This rearrangement joins TRBV5-1 to TRBJ2-3, with 7 bases identical to TRBD2. Germline V gene lookup returns CDR1 SGHRS and CDR2 YFSETQ. Germline trimming cut 4 bases from V and 4 bases from J; bases unmatched to any gene: 6. The CDR3 totals 14 residues. The CDR3 here is CASSQSGTADTQYF. CDR3 nucleotides: TGCGCCAGCAGCCAAAGCGGGACCGCAGATACGCAGTATTTT.

The rearrangement links TRBV4-1 to TRBJ2-1; D may be TRBD2 (6 bases). The CDR3 loop spans 15 amino acids. Germline V gene lookup returns CDR1 MGHRA and CDR2 YSYEKL. V was clipped by 3 bases and J by 3 bases, with 12 bases between them. The CDR3 sequence: CASSQAGPVYNEQFF. CDR3 DNA sequence: TGCGCCAGCAGCCAGGCGGGACCCGTCTACAATGAGCAGTTCTTC.

This clone was observed a single time. The rearrangement links TRBV6-5 to TRBJ2-5; weak D call: TRBD2 (7 bases). The CDR3 is 16 amino acids. Trimming shortened V by 0 bases and J by 2 bases, and 13 bases separated the two germline ends. Per germline, CDR1 MNHEY and CDR2 SVGAGI. As DNA, the CDR3 is TGTGCCAGCAGTTACTCGCGGGGGCTGATTCAAGAGACCCAGTACTTC. Amino acid sequence: CASSYSRGLIQETQYF.

The chain uses TRBV2 and TRBJ2-1; D gene ambiguous. This CDR3 has 15 residues. Trimming stripped 8 bases from V and 6 bases from J, with 20 bases between. Looked up from germline, CDR1 is SNHLY and CDR2 is FYNNEI. CDR3: CASREAYGDSNEQFF. In DNA form, the CDR3 reads TGTGCCAGCCGAGAAGCATATGGTGACTCCAATGAGCAGTTCTTC.

The rearrangement joins TRBV9 to TRBJ1-2; 9 positions match TRBD1. Unmatched junction bases numbered 8, after V lost 0 bases and J lost 2 bases. The germline V gene has CDR1 SGDLS and CDR2 YYNGEE. This CDR3 comprises 17 residues. The CDR3, as DNA: TGTGCCAGCAGCGTAGCTTCCAACAGGGGGCTGAACTATGGCTACACCTTC. Translation: CASSVASNRGLNYGYTF.

The chain combines TRBV19 with TRBJ2-1; 10 positions agree with TRBD2. In germline, CDR1 is LNHDA, CDR2 SQIVND (reference sequence). V trimming: 11 bases; J trimming: 6 bases; junction bases outside the gene matches: 13. This CDR3 is built from 15 residues. CDR3 DNA: TGTGCCTCCTCAGAACTAGCGGGATGGTTCAATGAGCAGTTCTTC. Protein: CASSELAGWFNEQFF.

V is TRBV7-9 and J is TRBJ1-5; 8 nucleotides match TRBD1. The CDR3 extends over 16 amino acids. Germline V gene sequence: CDR1 SEHNR, CDR2 FQNEAQ (reference sequence). Losses at the gene ends were 1 base for V and 4 bases for J; bases not matched to a gene: 6. The CDR3 is CASSLGGQGWNQPQHF. DNA for the CDR3: TGTGCCAGCAGCTTAGGAGGACAGGGCTGGAATCAGCCCCAGCATTTT.

The genes are TRBV30 and TRBJ2-7; a weak D match, TRBD1 (6 bases). The CDR3 is made up of 13 amino acids. CDR1 is GTSNPN, CDR2 SVGIG, per germline (reference sequence). V lost 2 bases to trimming and J lost 3 bases, with 11 bases between them. Here the CDR3 DNA reads TGTGCCTGGAGTCCACGAGGGGGCTACGAGCAGTACTTC. It codes for CAWSPRGGYEQYF.

This clone was seen more than once but under ten times. Here the CDR3 DNA reads TGCGCCAGCAGCCAAGTCCAGACTAGCGGGGGGGCAAATGAGCAGTTCTTC. It encodes CASSQVQTSGGANEQFF. The chain links TRBV4-1 to TRBJ2-1; 14 bases fit TRBD2. Looked up from germline, CDR1 is MGHRA and CDR2 is YSYEKL. J was trimmed by 7 bases and V by 1 base; bases with no gene match: 6. The CDR3 has 17 amino acids.

V and J are TRBV12-5 and TRBJ2-1; TRBD1 might be the D (6 bases). The germline CDR1 and CDR2 sequences are LGHNT and FRNRAP. This CDR3 has 14 amino acids. The V end lost 5 bases, the J end lost 3 bases, and 11 bases lay between the germline ends. In nucleotides, the CDR3 is TGTGCTAGTGGTCAGGGGAGCCGCTACAATGAGCAGTTCTTC. The encoded protein is CASGQGSRYNEQFF.

This clone was observed a few times. The rearrangement uses TRBV7-9 and TRBJ1-1, with 8 bases identical to TRBD1. Trimming cost V 10 bases and J 1 base; bases outside gene matches: 2. Germline V gene lookup returns CDR1 SEHNR and CDR2 FQNEAQ (reference sequence). The CDR3 length is 12 residues. CDR3 sequence: CATGTGNTEAFF. The CDR3 nucleotides read TGTGCCACAGGGACAGGGAACACTGAAGCTTTCTTT.

This chain connects TRBV10-2 to TRBJ1-1; 7 nucleotides match TRBD1. The CDR3 has 15 residues. The J segment lost 4 bases and the V segment lost 3 bases, leaving 8 bases of the junction unmatched. From germline, CDR1 is WSHSY and CDR2 SAAADI. The CDR3 sequence is CASSDPQGQGTEAFF. The CDR3 bases are TGCGCCAGCAGTGACCCACAGGGGCAGGGCACTGAAGCTTTCTTT.

The table lists this clone with a count of one. This rearrangement joins TRBV5-1 to TRBJ2-1; 8 bases are shared with TRBD1. The length of the CDR3 is 15 residues. Germline V CDR1 and CDR2: SGHRS, YFSETQ. The V gene end was trimmed by 0 bases and the J gene end by 2 bases; junction bases not matched to a gene: 1. The CDR3 loop reads CASSLAGQAYNEQFF. The CDR3 region has the DNA TGCGCCAGCAGCTTGGCGGGACAGGCCTACAATGAGCAGTTCTTC.

The rearrangement joins TRBV12-2 to TRBJ2-1; whether TRBD2, the table's D call, matches the DNA was not checked. TRBV12-2 is an annotated pseudogene. This CDR3 is built from 17 residues. The CDR3 nucleotides are TGTGCAAGTCGCTTAGCCCTACGGACTAGCGGGAACAATGAGCAGTTCTTC. Amino acid sequence: CASRLALRTSGNNEQFF.

The chain couples TRBV30 to TRBJ1-2; tentative D call: TRBD1 (6 bases). V was clipped by 3 bases and J by 6 bases, with 14 bases between them. This CDR3 contains 13 residues. Germline V lookup: CDR1 GTSNPN, CDR2 SVGIG (reference sequence). The CDR3 DNA reads as TGTGCCTGGAGCAACAGGGCTGGTAATGGCTACACCTTC. Its translation: CAWSNRAGNGYTF.

The chain uses TRBV4-1 and TRBJ1-2; 7 bases line up with TRBD1. The CDR3 totals 15 residues. The V segment lost 10 bases and the J segment 5 bases; nucleotides outside the gene matches: 16. Germline lookup yields CDR1 MGHRA and CDR2 YSYEKL. CDR3 protein: CATAPVGQRWYGYTF. The CDR3 region has the DNA TGCGCCACAGCACCCGTGGGACAGAGGTGGTATGGCTACACCTTC.

This chain links TRBV2 with TRBJ2-2; 8 bases agree with TRBD2. The germline V gene has CDR1 SNHLY and CDR2 FYNNEI. J lost 7 bases, V lost 7 bases, and 17 bases had no gene match. The CDR3 length is 17 residues. The CDR3 protein is CASKPGLGLKVGGELFF. The CDR3 DNA sequence: TGTGCCAGCAAGCCGGGACTAGGTCTCAAGGTCGGCGGGGAGCTGTTTTTT.

The chain couples TRBV7-2 to TRBJ2-7; D is unclear. The CDR3 spans 12 residues. In germline, CDR1 is SGHTA, CDR2 FQGNSA. V was pared by 1 base and J by 4 bases, with 5 bases between. CDR3 DNA sequence: TGTGCCAGCAGCTTAGTTTTATACGAGCAGTACTTC. Its translation: CASSLVLYEQYF.

This rearrangement joins TRBV7-2 to TRBJ2-1, with 7 nucleotides matching TRBD1. CDR1 and CDR2 from the germline V gene are SGHTA and FQGNSA. J gave up 3 bases and V 5 bases, and 7 bases lay outside the gene matches. The CDR3 runs to 15 residues. CDR3 bases: TGTGCCAGCAGCCGTAAGGACAGGCTCTACAATGAGCAGTTCTTC. This encodes CASSRKDRLYNEQFF.

This chain connects TRBV28 to TRBJ1-2; no clear D gene. Germline lookup yields CDR1 MDHEN and CDR2 SYDVKM. Trimming removed 2 bases from V and 2 bases from J, with 9 bases in between. This CDR3 contains 14 residues. CDR3 loop: CASSLSPENYGYTF. The CDR3 region has the DNA TGTGCCAGCAGTTTAAGCCCGGAGAACTATGGCTACACCTTC.

The rearrangement links TRBV6-5 to TRBJ2-5, with 8 positions matching TRBD1. V lost 5 bases and J lost 2; bases outside the gene matches: 4. Looked up from germline, CDR1 is MNHEY and CDR2 is SVGAGI. This CDR3 is 14 amino acids long. The chain's CDR3 is CASSPRDRQETQYF. In DNA form, the CDR3 reads TGTGCCAGCAGTCCGCGGGACAGGCAAGAGACCCAGTACTTC.

The chain uses TRBV30 and TRBJ2-3; weak D call: TRBD1 (6 bases). V shed 3 bases and J shed 11 bases, with 12 bases lying between them. CDR3 length: 11 residues. From germline, CDR1 is GTSNPN and CDR2 SVGIG (reference sequence). CDR3 sequence: CAWSWDNRQYF. In DNA, the CDR3 is TGTGCCTGGAGCTGGGACAACCGGCAGTATTTT. The variable domain in full, completed from reference TRBV30 and TRBJ2-3, reads SQTIHQWPATLVQPVGSPLSLECTVEGTSNPNLYWYRQAAGRGLQLLFYSVGIGQISSEVPQNLSASRPQDRQFILSSKKLLLSDSGFYLCAWSWDNRQYFGPGTRLTVL.

The V gene is TRBV15, the J gene TRBJ2-5, with TRBD1 identical over 8 bases. V lost 5 bases and J lost 5; bases outside the gene matches: 7. The CDR3 totals 14 residues. Germline V gene lookup returns CDR1 LNHNV and CDR2 YYDKDF (reference sequence). The CDR3 reads CATSRGQERETQYF. The CDR3 nucleotides read TGTGCCACCAGCCGGGGACAGGAAAGGGAGACCCAGTACTTC.